These T cell receptor beta chains were read from a single sample in a study of cytomegalovirus exposure and HLA in healthy donors. The repertoire was sequenced with immunoSEQ multiplex PCR; TCRdb's copy has only in-frame clones and lacks some. The profile shows some 140,000 clones, more than 75% of them singletons. Sequences were obtained from PBMCs. These receptors originate from a man aged 25-40 years in good health and CMV-seropositive. Each CDR3 is given with its conserved first and last residue. Each record gives: V gene, clone size, J gene, D gene, CDR3 DNA, CDR3 protein. D genes are given only for firm matches. Rows may omit the clone size; those that give it use once, few, many or a size class.

V gene: TRBV5-1
clone size: once
J gene: TRBJ2-2
D gene: TRBD1
CDR3 DNA: TGCGCCAGCAGCCTGGGGACAGGAAGGCTCGGGGAGCTGTTTTTT
CDR3 protein: CASSLGTGRLGELFF

V gene: TRBV28
clone size: -
J gene: TRBJ1-1
D gene: -
CDR3 DNA: TGTGCCAGCATTAGGGGTAGCTGGACTGAAGCTTTCTTT
CDR3 protein: CASIRGSWTEAFF

V gene: TRBV5-8
clone size: -
J gene: TRBJ1-2
D gene: TRBD1
CDR3 DNA: TGTGCCAGCAGCTTGGTGGGACAGGACCTCTGTGGCTACACCTTC
CDR3 protein: CASSLVGQDLCGYTF

V gene: TRBV7-9
clone size: -
J gene: TRBJ1-4
D gene: -
CDR3 DNA: TGTTCCAGCAGCTTAGAGTCATGGGGGCGGGAAAAACTGTTTTTT
CDR3 protein: CSSSLESWGREKLFF

V gene: TRBV5-1
clone size: -
J gene: TRBJ2-7
D gene: TRBD2
CDR3 DNA: TGCGCCAGCAGCTTCTCCAGCGGGATCTCCTACGAGCAGTACTTC
CDR3 protein: CASSFSSGISYEQYF

V gene: TRBV21-1
clone size: -
J gene: TRBJ2-1
D gene: -
CDR3 DNA: TGTGCCAGCATCCCTCGGGGACTAGCGTACAATGAGCAGTTCTTC
CDR3 protein: CASIPRGLAYNEQFF

V gene: TRBV28
clone size: -
J gene: TRBJ2-7
D gene: -
CDR3 DNA: TGTGCCAGCAGTTTTACAGGGAACTCCTACGAGCAGTACTTC
CDR3 protein: CASSFTGNSYEQYF

V gene: TRBV6-6
clone size: -
J gene: TRBJ1-1
D gene: -
CDR3 DNA: TGTGCCAGCGCCACAGGGAACACTGAAGCTTTCTTT
CDR3 protein: CASATGNTEAFF

V gene: TRBV6-5
clone size: -
J gene: TRBJ1-1
D gene: TRBD1
CDR3 DNA: TGTGCCAGCAGTTTAGACAGGGTGAACACTGAAGCTTTCTTT
CDR3 protein: CASSLDRVNTEAFF

V gene: TRBV18
clone size: -
J gene: TRBJ1-2
D gene: TRBD1
CDR3 DNA: TGTGCCAGCTCAGAATCGACAGGGGGCTATGGCTACACCTTC
CDR3 protein: CASSESTGGYGYTF

V gene: TRBV5-1
clone size: -
J gene: TRBJ2-7
D gene: TRBD2
CDR3 DNA: TGCGCCAGCAGCCCTAGCGGGAGCCGCTACGAGCAGTACTTC
CDR3 protein: CASSPSGSRYEQYF

V gene: TRBV6-1
clone size: -
J gene: TRBJ1-1
D gene: TRBD1
CDR3 DNA: TGTGCCAGCAGCCGAGACAGGGTCGACACTGAAGCTTTCTTT
CDR3 protein: CASSRDRVDTEAFF

V gene: TRBV21-1
clone size: -
J gene: TRBJ2-5
D gene: -
CDR3 DNA: TGTGCCACTAGGAGGGGCGGGAGGCCCAACCCACTTCAAGAGACCCAGTACTTC
CDR3 protein: CATRRGGRPNPLQETQYF

V gene: TRBV4-2
clone size: -
J gene: TRBJ2-1
D gene: TRBD2
CDR3 DNA: TGTGCCAGCAGCCAAGAACCAGGCGGGAGGAATGAGCAGTTCTTC
CDR3 protein: CASSQEPGGRNEQFF

V gene: TRBV6-1
clone size: -
J gene: TRBJ2-7
D gene: TRBD2
CDR3 DNA: TGTGCCAGCAGTGAATCAGGAGCGGGAGGAAAATCAGTCGAGCAGTACTTC
CDR3 protein: CASSESGAGGKSVEQYF

V gene: TRBV5-1
clone size: -
J gene: TRBJ2-2
D gene: TRBD1
CDR3 DNA: TGCGCCAGCAGCCAGGGCGACAGGGGAGGCACCGGGGAGCTGTTTTTT
CDR3 protein: CASSQGDRGGTGELFF

V gene: TRBV6-1
clone size: -
J gene: TRBJ1-6
D gene: -
CDR3 DNA: TGTGCCAGCATAATGTTCGAGGCAGGGGATTCACCCCTCCACTTT
CDR3 protein: CASIMFEAGDSPLHF

V gene: TRBV27
clone size: once
J gene: TRBJ1-2
D gene: -
CDR3 DNA: TGTGCCAGCAGTTTCGCCAGGGGTACTCGTGGCTACACCTTC
CDR3 protein: CASSFARGTRGYTF

V gene: TRBV29-1
clone size: -
J gene: TRBJ2-5
D gene: TRBD2
CDR3 DNA: TGCAGCGTTGAAGGTGTAGGCGGGAGGGGGCCAGAGACCCAGTACTTC
CDR3 protein: CSVEGVGGRGPETQYF

V gene: TRBV28
clone size: -
J gene: TRBJ2-3
D gene: -
CDR3 DNA: TGTGCCAGCAGTCGGGGGACCTTCCAAGGTACGCAGTATTTT
CDR3 protein: CASSRGTFQGTQYF

V gene: TRBV28
clone size: -
J gene: TRBJ2-3
D gene: TRBD2
CDR3 DNA: TGTGCCAGCAGTTCGGGACTAGCGGGGGGCACAGATACGCAGTATTTT
CDR3 protein: CASSSGLAGGTDTQYF

V gene: TRBV27
clone size: few
J gene: TRBJ2-7
D gene: TRBD2
CDR3 DNA: TGTGCCAGCCGCCTAGCGGGATCCTACGAGCAGTACTTC
CDR3 protein: CASRLAGSYEQYF

V gene: TRBV7-9
clone size: -
J gene: TRBJ2-1
D gene: TRBD2
CDR3 DNA: TGTTCCAGCAGCGCCCCGGGACTACAGTTCTTC
CDR3 protein: CSSSAPGLQFF

V gene: TRBV19
clone size: -
J gene: TRBJ2-5
D gene: -
CDR3 DNA: TGTGCCAGTAGTCCAAACCCCAGGGAGACCCAGTACTTC
CDR3 protein: CASSPNPRETQYF

V gene: TRBV10-2
clone size: -
J gene: TRBJ2-7
D gene: -
CDR3 DNA: TGCGCCACCACCGGACAAACAACCTACGAGCAGTACTTC
CDR3 protein: CATTGQTTYEQYF

V gene: TRBV7-2
clone size: -
J gene: TRBJ2-3
D gene: -
CDR3 DNA: TGTGCCAGCAGCTTACAAGGACTCTACACAGATACGCAGTATTTT
CDR3 protein: CASSLQGLYTDTQYF

V gene: TRBV28
clone size: -
J gene: TRBJ1-5
D gene: -
CDR3 DNA: TGTGCCAGCAGTCTTTTGAGCAATCAGCCCCAGCATTTT
CDR3 protein: CASSLLSNQPQHF

V gene: TRBV6-6
clone size: few
J gene: TRBJ2-1
D gene: TRBD2
CDR3 DNA: TGTGCCAGTTTGGCGGGAGGTGAGCAGTTCTTC
CDR3 protein: CASLAGGEQFF

V gene: TRBV19
clone size: -
J gene: TRBJ2-7
D gene: TRBD1
CDR3 DNA: TGTGCCAGTAGTCCGTGCAGGGGGCACGAGCAGTACTTC
CDR3 protein: CASSPCRGHEQYF

V gene: TRBV4-1
clone size: -
J gene: TRBJ2-5
D gene: TRBD1
CDR3 DNA: TGCGCCAGCAGCCAACCGACAGGGTCAGAGACCCAGTACTTC
CDR3 protein: CASSQPTGSETQYF

V gene: TRBV15
clone size: -
J gene: TRBJ2-7
D gene: -
CDR3 DNA: TGTGCCACCAGCAGAGATCAGGGATTCTCCTACGAGCAGTACTTC
CDR3 protein: CATSRDQGFSYEQYF

V gene: TRBV9
clone size: -
J gene: TRBJ2-1
D gene: TRBD2
CDR3 DNA: TGTGCCAGCAGCGGGGGGACTAGCGGGATCTACTCTGAGCAGTTCTTC
CDR3 protein: CASSGGTSGIYSEQFF

V gene: TRBV5-1
clone size: -
J gene: TRBJ1-4
D gene: -
CDR3 DNA: TGCGCCAGCAGCTTGGGTCCGGCAACTAATGAAAAACTGTTTTTT
CDR3 protein: CASSLGPATNEKLFF

V gene: TRBV27
clone size: once
J gene: TRBJ1-3
D gene: TRBD1
CDR3 DNA: TGTGCCAGCAGGCCAGGGGGTTACCCTGGAAACACCATATATTTT
CDR3 protein: CASRPGGYPGNTIYF

V gene: TRBV5-4
clone size: once
J gene: TRBJ2-6
D gene: -
CDR3 DNA: TGTGCCAGCACCCCCGGTCCTGGGGCCAACGTCCTGACTTTC
CDR3 protein: CASTPGPGANVLTF

V gene: TRBV12-5
clone size: -
J gene: TRBJ1-4
D gene: -
CDR3 DNA: TGTGCTAGTGGTTTACTAGATGAAAAACTGTTTTTT
CDR3 protein: CASGLLDEKLFF

V gene: TRBV5-4
clone size: -
J gene: TRBJ2-4
D gene: -
CDR3 DNA: TGTGCCAGCAGCCCCGAACCGACAGGTTTGAACAAAAACATTCAGTACTTC
CDR3 protein: CASSPEPTGLNKNIQYF

V gene: TRBV5-4
clone size: -
J gene: TRBJ2-3
D gene: TRBD1
CDR3 DNA: TGTGCCAGCAGCTACGACAGGGAGACTGATACGCAGTATTTT
CDR3 protein: CASSYDRETDTQYF

V gene: TRBV6-1
clone size: few
J gene: TRBJ1-1
D gene: -
CDR3 DNA: TGTGCCAGCAGGGCGGAGTTTGAAGCTTTCTTT
CDR3 protein: CASRAEFEAFF

V gene: TRBV10-3
clone size: once
J gene: TRBJ2-1
D gene: -
CDR3 DNA: TGTGCCATCAGTGAGGCGGGTTCTCAGGAGCAGTTCTTC
CDR3 protein: CAISEAGSQEQFF

V gene: TRBV5-4
clone size: -
J gene: TRBJ1-1
D gene: -
CDR3 DNA: TGTGCCAGCAGCTTAGAGCCAGGGAACACTGAAGCTTTCTTT
CDR3 protein: CASSLEPGNTEAFF

V gene: TRBV28
clone size: -
J gene: TRBJ2-7
D gene: -
CDR3 DNA: TGTGCCAGTCGCCAGGACTCCTACGAGCAGTACTTC
CDR3 protein: CASRQDSYEQYF